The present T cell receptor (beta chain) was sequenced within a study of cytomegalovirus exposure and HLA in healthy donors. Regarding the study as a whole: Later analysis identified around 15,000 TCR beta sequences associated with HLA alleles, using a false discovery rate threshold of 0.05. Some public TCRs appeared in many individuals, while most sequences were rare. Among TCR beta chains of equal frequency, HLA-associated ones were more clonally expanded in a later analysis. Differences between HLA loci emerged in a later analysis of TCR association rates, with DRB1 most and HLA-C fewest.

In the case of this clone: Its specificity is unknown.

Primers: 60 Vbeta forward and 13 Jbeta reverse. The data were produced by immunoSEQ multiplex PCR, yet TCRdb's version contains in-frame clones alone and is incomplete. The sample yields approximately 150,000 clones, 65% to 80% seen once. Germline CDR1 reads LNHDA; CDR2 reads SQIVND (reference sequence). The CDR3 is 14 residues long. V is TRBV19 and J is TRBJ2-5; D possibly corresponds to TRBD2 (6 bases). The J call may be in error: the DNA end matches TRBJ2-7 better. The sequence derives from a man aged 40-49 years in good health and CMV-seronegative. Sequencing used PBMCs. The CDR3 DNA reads TGTGCCAGTAGTATTGCCGGGAGCTCCTACGAGCAGTACTTC. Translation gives CASSIAGSSYEQYF.